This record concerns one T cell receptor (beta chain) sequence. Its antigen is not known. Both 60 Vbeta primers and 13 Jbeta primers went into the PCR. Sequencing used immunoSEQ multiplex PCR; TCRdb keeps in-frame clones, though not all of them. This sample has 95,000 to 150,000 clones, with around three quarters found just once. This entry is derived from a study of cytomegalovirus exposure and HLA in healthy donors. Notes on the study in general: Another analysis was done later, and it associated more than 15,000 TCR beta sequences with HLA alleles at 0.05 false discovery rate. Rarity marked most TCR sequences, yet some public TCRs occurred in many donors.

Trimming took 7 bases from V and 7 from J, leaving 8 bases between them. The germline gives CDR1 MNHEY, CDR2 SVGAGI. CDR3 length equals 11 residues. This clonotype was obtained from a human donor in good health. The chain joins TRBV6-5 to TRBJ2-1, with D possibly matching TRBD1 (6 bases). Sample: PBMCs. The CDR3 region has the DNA TGTGCCAGCATACAGGGAAATGAGCAGTTCTTC. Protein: CASIQGNEQFF.